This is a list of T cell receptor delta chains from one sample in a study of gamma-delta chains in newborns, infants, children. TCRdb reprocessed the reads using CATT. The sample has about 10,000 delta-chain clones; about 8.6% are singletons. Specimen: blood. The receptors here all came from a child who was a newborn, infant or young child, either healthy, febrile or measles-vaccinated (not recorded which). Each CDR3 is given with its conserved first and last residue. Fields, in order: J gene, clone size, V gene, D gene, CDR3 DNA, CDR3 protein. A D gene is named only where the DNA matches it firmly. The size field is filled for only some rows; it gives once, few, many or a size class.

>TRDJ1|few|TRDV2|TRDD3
TGTGCCTGTGACCTCCTGGGGGATACCGATAAACTCATCTTT
CACDLLGDTDKLIF
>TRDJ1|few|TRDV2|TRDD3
TGTGCCTGTGACACACTGGGGGATACAACCACCGATAAACTCATCTTT
CACDTLGDTTTDKLIF
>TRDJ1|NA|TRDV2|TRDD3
TGTGCCTGTGAGAGGTTGGGATACGCGCCGATTAACACCGATAAACTCATCTTT
CACERLGYAPINTDKLIF
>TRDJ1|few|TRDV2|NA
TGTGCCTGTGACACCGTCGGGGAGGTAGGTGGGACCGATAAACTCATCTTT
CACDTVGEVGGTDKLIF
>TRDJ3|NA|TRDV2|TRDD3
TGTGCCTGTGACACCTTGGGGGATACGGGCTGGGACACCCGACAGATGTTTTTC
CACDTLGDTGWDTRQMFF
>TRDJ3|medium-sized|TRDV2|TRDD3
TGTGCCTGTGACGTACTGGGGGAGAGCTCCTGGGACACCCGACAGATGTTTTTC
CACDVLGESSWDTRQMFF
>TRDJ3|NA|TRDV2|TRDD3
TGTGCCTGTGACACCGTCTCGCCTACTGGGGGATGGTCCTGGGACACCCGACAGATGTTTTTC
CACDTVSPTGGWSWDTRQMFF
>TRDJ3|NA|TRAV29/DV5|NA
TGTGCAGCAAGCGCGAGCAAGGCTGGGAATTCCTGGGACACCCAACAGATGTTTTTC
CAASASKAGNSWDTQQMFF
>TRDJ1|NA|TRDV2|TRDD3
TGTGCCTGTGACACCGCGGGATTTACGGGGGATCCGACGTACACCGATAAACTCATCTTT
CACDTAGFTGDPTYTDKLIF
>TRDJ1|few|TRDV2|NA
TGTGCCTGTGACACCCTTACGCGTTCACTGGTCTACACCGATAAACTCATCTTT
CACDTLTRSLVYTDKLIF
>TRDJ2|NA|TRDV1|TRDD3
TGTGCTCTTGGGGAACCCACCAGGACCCCTCGGTACTGGGGGATAACCCTGCCGGGGGTGACAGCACAACTCTTCTTT
CALGEPTRTPRYWGITLPGVTAQLFF
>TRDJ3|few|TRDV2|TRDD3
TGTGCCTGTGACATACTGGGGGATACCGACAGCTCCTGGGACACCCGACAGATGTTTTTC
CACDILGDTDSSWDTRQMFF
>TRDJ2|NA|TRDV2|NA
TGTGCCTGTGACCCAGTCGGCGATATTATGACAGCACAACTCTTCTTT
CACDPVGDIMTAQLFF
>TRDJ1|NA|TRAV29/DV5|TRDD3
TGTGCAGCAAGCATCGGCCTCCCCACAACTGGGGGATACGCCTCTCCTAATAAACTCATCTTT
CAASIGLPTTGGYASPNKLIF
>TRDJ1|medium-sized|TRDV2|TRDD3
TGTGCCTGTGACGTACTGGGGGATCGGGCCGATAAACTCATCTTT
CACDVLGDRADKLIF
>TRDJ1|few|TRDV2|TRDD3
TGTGCCTGTAGTCTACTGGGGGATACTTCCGCCGATAAACTCATCTTT
CACSLLGDTSADKLIF
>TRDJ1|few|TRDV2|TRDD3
TGTGCCTGTGACCCCATACTGGGGGATACGGACCTCTACACCGATAAACTCATCTTT
CACDPILGDTDLYTDKLIF
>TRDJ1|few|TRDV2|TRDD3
TGTGCCTGTGACACCGCACAGTACTGGGGGACCGCGGGGCAAGTGACCGATAAACTCATCTTT
CACDTAQYWGTAGQVTDKLIF
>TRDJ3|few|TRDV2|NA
TGTGCCTGTGACATAGTGGGGGCCAAGAGGGAATCCTGGGACACCCGACAGATGTTTTTC
CACDIVGAKRESWDTRQMFF
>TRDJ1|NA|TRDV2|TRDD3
TGTGCCTGTGACACTCTACTGGGGGATACGAGGAAAGATGCCGACACCGATAAACTCATCTTT
CACDTLLGDTRKDADTDKLIF
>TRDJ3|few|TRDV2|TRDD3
TGTGCCTGTGACACCGCGGAACTGGGGGATAGGGGCTGGGACACCCGACAGATGTTTTTC
CACDTAELGDRGWDTRQMFF
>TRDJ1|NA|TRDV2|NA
TGTGCCTGTGACACCGTGGGGACCCGCGATAAACTCATCTTT
CACDTVGTRDKLIF
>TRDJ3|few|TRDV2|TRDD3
TGTGCCTGGGCCCACCTTCGCTCTACTGGGGGATTCCCCCGCTCCTGGGACACCCGACAGATGTTTTTC
CAWAHLRSTGGFPRSWDTRQMFF
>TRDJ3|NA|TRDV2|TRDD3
TGTGCCTGTGACACCGGGGGATACAGTAACTGGGACACCCGACAGATGTTTTTC
CACDTGGYSNWDTRQMFF
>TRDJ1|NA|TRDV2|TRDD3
TGTGCCTGTGACCCCATTCCTGGGGGATTCTACACCGATAAACTCATCTTT
CACDPIPGGFYTDKLIF
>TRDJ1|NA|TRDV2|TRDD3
TGTGCCTGTGACACGGTACTGGGGGCGCCGGCAGCCGATAAACTCATCTTT
CACDTVLGAPAADKLIF
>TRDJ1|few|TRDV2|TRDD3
TGTGCCTGTGACACTGTGGGGGATACGGGGCACGATAAACTCATCTTT
CACDTVGDTGHDKLIF
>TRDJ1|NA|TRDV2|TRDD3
TGTGCCTGTGACGCGGTGGGGGATACGACTGGGTACACCGATAAACTCATCTTT
CACDAVGDTTGYTDKLIF
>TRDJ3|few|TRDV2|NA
TGTGCCTGTGACTCCACTGGGCTTAGCTCCTGGGACACCCGACAGATGTTTTTC
CACDSTGLSSWDTRQMFF
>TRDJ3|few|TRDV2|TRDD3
TGTGCCTGTGACACCGTACTGGGGGATACGCGGCCCTCGCACGGTCCCTGGGACACCCGACAGATGTTTTTC
CACDTVLGDTRPSHGPWDTRQMFF
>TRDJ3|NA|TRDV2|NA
TGTGCCTGTGATACCGGGGGCTATAGCTCCTGGGACACCCGACAGATGTTTTTC
CACDTGGYSSWDTRQMFF
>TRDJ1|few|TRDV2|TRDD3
TGTGCCTGTGACACTCTTACTGGGGGGCCAAACGATAAACTCATCTTT
CACDTLTGGPNDKLIF
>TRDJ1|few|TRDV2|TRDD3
TGTGCCTGTGACGCCGTACTGGGGGATACGCGTGACACCGATAAACTCATCTTT
CACDAVLGDTRDTDKLIF
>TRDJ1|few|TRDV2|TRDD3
TGTGCCTGTGACACCGTGGGGGGATCAAACGATAAACTCATCTTT
CACDTVGGSNDKLIF
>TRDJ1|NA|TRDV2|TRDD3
TGTGCCTGTGACGGGCTGGGGGCTTACCACACCGATAAACTCATCTTT
CACDGLGAYHTDKLIF
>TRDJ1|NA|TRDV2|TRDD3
TGTGCCTGTGACACCGTCGGAAGTACTGGGGGATTAGGTTACGGCGCCGATAAACTCATCTTT
CACDTVGSTGGLGYGADKLIF
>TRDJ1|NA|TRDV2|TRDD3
TGTGCCTGTGACACCCTGAGGACTGGGGGATACCGCCTGTCCGATAAACTCATCTTT
CACDTLRTGGYRLSDKLIF
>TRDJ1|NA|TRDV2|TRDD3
TGTGCCTGTGAACCTTTACTGGGGGATACGGGGTACACCGATAAACTCATCTTT
CACEPLLGDTGYTDKLIF
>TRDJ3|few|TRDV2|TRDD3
TGTGCCTGTGACCCCACAATGGGGGATACAAGCTCCTGGGACACCCGACAGTTGTTTTTC
CACDPTMGDTSSWDTRQLFF